This T cell receptor beta chain was sequenced in a study of CD8+ T cells in alopecia areata. Study overall: For 6 to 18 months, tofacitinib was taken, and 6 months off drug followed.

Treatment reported: oral pan-JAK inhibitor, 5-10 mg twice daily. After isolation, RNA underwent reverse transcription to generate cDNA as the sequencing template. Here immunoSEQ multiplex PCR was the method, and the copy in TCRdb shows in-frame clones only, minus some. The sample includes roughly 200,000 clones, more than 30% of them seen just once. This clonotype was sampled from a human donor with alopecia areata. The sample consisted of CD4+ T cells sorted from blood, taken at approximately week 30, from a patient treated with tofacitinib.

The CDR3 region is CASSLGQGVGQPQHF. CDR3 DNA: TGTGCCAGCAGCTTGGGACAGGGGGTGGGTCAGCCCCAGCATTTT. The gene calls are TRBV5-6 and TRBJ1-5; 9 bases align to TRBD1. V lost 0 bases to trimming and J lost 6 bases; unmatched junction nucleotides: 4. The CDR3 loop spans 15 amino acids. From germline, CDR1 is SGHDT and CDR2 YYEEEE.